This T cell receptor (beta chain) was sequenced in a study of blood T cell repertoires in COVID-19 (dated by TCRdb to about 2020). Regarding the study in general: The collaborator samples originated in the United States, Italy and Spain and spanned the acute and convalescent phases of COVID-19. The prospective study material was composed of cDNA or gDNA derived from T cells, B-cell-depleted T cells, or PBMCs. Subjects who had been exposed to COVID-19, were actively infected with it, or had recovered from it provided the deeply sampled blood TCRbeta repertoires that made up the dataset. The repertoires were released in a freely available public database meant as a resource for research on the immune response to SARS-CoV-2. The samples were drawn from two sources: the first 160 participants of the ongoing ImmuneRACE study, and some 1,300 subjects contributed by 6 global collaborators. Nearly every sample came with metadata listing a de-identified subject ID, COVID-19 status, age in years and sex. Where available, HLA class I and class II types were obtained from metadata supplied by the sample provider rather than from assay-based typing. Overall results and qualifications from the work: The amount of clinical and demographic metadata varied by source and participant and was provided uncurated.

TCRbeta CDR3 regions were amplified from genomic DNA using the immunoSEQ Assay, a bias-controlled multiplex PCR. In the source study's methods: Within the assay, amplification of reference gene primers was used to estimate how many nucleated cells each sample contained. To quantify the absolute abundance of each unique TCRbeta CDR3 rearrangement, sequence reads were collapsed and filtered. For each sample, productive Simpson clonality was calculated by taking the square root of Simpson's diversity index across productive rearrangements. TCRdb stores this immuneACCESS table with in-frame sequences only. Part of the clones is absent; in the studies checked, under half of the shortfall reflects unresolved V genes, and no reason is known for the rest. V, J and clone size derive from that table, while D and trimming were established from the DNA sequence. This sample lists 230,000 or so clones; 75% to 90% were detected once. Of the sample, roughly 5% falls within the top ten clones.

Note on this clone: The antigen it recognizes is unknown. There are no base qualities to consult, and no much larger clone falls within one base.

Each collaborating institution followed its own protocols to collect whole blood in K2EDTA tubes. For TCRbeta analysis, collaborators shipped samples in one of three forms: frozen whole blood, isolated PBMCs, or DNA extracted from either of those sample types. For CDR1 and CDR2, the germline V gene lists SGHTA and FQGNSA. The CDR3 covers 14 residues, taking in both the cysteine and the phenylalanine. CDR3 DNA is the only sequence kept; it has 42 bases, read in frame from the first base. The V and J ends are trimmed by 6 bases and 3 bases, leaving 15 bases between them. The sequence was obtained from a human donor in a cohort sampled during active COVID-19. Source material: peripheral blood. The chain couples TRBV7-2 to TRBJ2-7, with the D gene not confidently named. The CDR3 loop reads CASSTLRQVYEQYF. The nucleotide sequence reads TGTGCCAGCAGTACATTAAGGCAGGTCTACGAGCAGTACTTC. The variable domain in full, with residues beyond the CDR3 obtained from the reference TRBV7-2 and TRBJ2-7 genes, is GAGVSQSPSNKVTEKGKDVELRCDPISGHTALYWYRQSLGQGLEFLIYFQGNSAPDKSGLPSDRFSAERTGGSVSTLTIQRTQQEDSAVYLCASSTLRQVYEQYFGPGTRLTVT.